This paragraph covers one T cell receptor beta chain sequence. The antigen remains unidentified. V trimming: 5 bases; J trimming: 4 bases; junction bases outside the gene matches: 6. CDR1 ENHRY and CDR2 SYGVKD come from the germline V gene. The length of the CDR3 is 16 residues. It was with 60 Vbeta and 13 Jbeta primers that the PCR ran. This table comes from immunoSEQ multiplex PCR, and its TCRdb copy is limited to in-frame clones, with some not included. The repertoire holds under 200,000 clones, around 80% seen once, with 1% in the top ten. These data belong to a study of cytomegalovirus exposure and HLA in healthy donors. Study results and caveats: In a later analysis, TCR beta V- and J-gene trimming was associated with a missense DCLRE1C variant.

The rearrangement uses TRBV10-3 and TRBJ1-5, with TRBD1 identical over 12 bases. The sequenced sample consisted of PBMCs. This TCR was sampled from a woman between 45 and 65 years old in good health and CMV-seropositive. CDR3 in amino acids: CAISSGTGGGNQPQHF. The CDR3 nucleotides are TGTGCCATCAGTTCCGGGACAGGGGGCGGGAATCAGCCCCAGCATTTT.